A selection of T cell receptor beta chains follows, all from one sample in a study of CD8+ T cells in alopecia areata. The table came from immunoSEQ multiplex PCR; TCRdb's copy has only in-frame clones and leaves some out. The sample shows over 70,000 clones, around 61% of them seen only once. The starting material was CD8+ T cells sorted from blood, obtained at week 24, from a patient treated with tofacitinib. These receptors originate from a human donor with alopecia areata. The CDR3 runs from the conserved cysteine through the conserved F or W. A D gene is named only where the DNA matches it firmly. Only some rows state a clone size, as once, few, many or a class for expanded clones.

.	.	TRBJ1-5	TRBV27	CASSQDSNQPQHF	TGTGCCAGCAGTCAAGATAGCAATCAGCCCCAGCATTTT
.	TRBD1	TRBJ1-1	TRBV25-1	CATTDRAHTEAFF	TGTGCCACCACGGACAGGGCTCACACTGAAGCTTTCTTT
many	.	TRBJ2-3	TRBV7-2	CASSLADDTDTQYF	TGTGCCAGCAGCTTAGCGGACGACACAGATACGCAGTATTTT
.	.	TRBJ1-2	TRBV30	CAWSVLAGTYGYTF	TGTGCCTGGAGTGTACTGGCAGGGACTTATGGCTACACCTTC
.	TRBD1	TRBJ2-1	TRBV29-1	CSVVGQGFNEQFF	TGCAGCGTTGTGGGACAGGGTTTCAATGAGCAGTTCTTC
.	TRBD1	TRBJ1-2	TRBV7-9	CASSFFQGATYGYTF	TGTGCCAGCAGCTTTTTTCAGGGGGCTACCTATGGCTACACCTTC
few	.	TRBJ2-1	TRBV9	CASSVAPSTPYNEQFF	TGTGCCAGCAGCGTCGCTCCTAGCACCCCCTACAATGAGCAGTTCTTC
.	.	TRBJ2-2	TRBV7-7	CASGHVNTGELFF	TGTGCCAGCGGCCATGTGAACACCGGGGAGCTGTTTTTT
.	.	TRBJ2-2	TRBV5-1	CASTYNTGELFF	TGCGCCAGCACCTATAACACCGGGGAGCTGTTTTTT
few	TRBD1	TRBJ2-7	TRBV14	CASSQTGPERDEQYF	TGTGCCAGCAGCCAGACAGGGCCCGAGCGAGACGAGCAGTACTTC
.	.	TRBJ2-1	TRBV6-5	CASSYKGGIEQFF	TGTGCCAGCAGTTACAAAGGAGGAATTGAGCAGTTCTTC
.	.	TRBJ2-2	TRBV5-6	CASSLVREYTGELFF	TGTGCCAGCAGCTTGGTAAGGGAATACACCGGGGAGCTGTTTTTT
.	.	TRBJ2-1	TRBV6-1	CASSGAWGSYNEQFF	TGTGCCAGCAGTGGGGCTTGGGGCTCCTACAATGAGCAGTTCTTC
once	TRBD1	TRBJ2-5	TRBV6-5	CASSYSSIRGETQYF	TGTGCCAGCAGTTACTCTAGCATCAGGGGGGAGACCCAGTACTTC
.	TRBD1	TRBJ1-5	TRBV14	CASSPGTAGAPQHF	TGTGCCAGCAGCCCCGGGACAGCCGGGGCTCCCCAGCATTTT
few	.	TRBJ2-3	TRBV7-8	CASSLSSSTDTQYF	TGTGCCAGCAGCTTGTCATCCAGCACAGATACGCAGTATTTT
.	TRBD2	TRBJ2-3	TRBV9	CASSSGGASTDTQYF	TGTGCCAGCAGTAGCGGGGGGGCTAGCACAGATACGCAGTATTTT
few	TRBD2	TRBJ2-2	TRBV27	CASSYPGGRELFF	TGTGCCAGCAGTTATCCGGGGGGGCGGGAGCTGTTTTTT
many	.	TRBJ1-2	TRBV27	CASSDPGWGYTF	TGTGCCAGCAGTGACCCGGGGTGGGGCTACACCTTC
.	.	TRBJ2-7	TRBV27	CASRPPVGGFRYEQYF	TGTGCCAGCAGACCCCCCGTAGGTGGGTTCCGCTACGAGCAGTACTTC
.	.	TRBJ2-3	TRBV29-1	CSVKRRGTASTDTQYF	TGCAGCGTTAAACGCCGCGGGACAGCAAGCACAGATACGCAGTATTTT
.	.	TRBJ2-7	TRBV4-3	CASSHSMDVTYEQYF	TGCGCCAGCAGCCATTCTATGGACGTAACCTACGAGCAGTACTTC
once	.	TRBJ1-2	TRBV4-1	CASSQSRDLGYGYTF	TGCGCCAGCAGCCAGTCCCGGGACTTAGGCTATGGCTACACCTTC
few	.	TRBJ2-1	TRBV29-1	CSVISGLPYNEQFF	TGCAGCGTTATCTCGGGGCTACCCTACAATGAGCAGTTCTTC
few	.	TRBJ1-1	TRBV12-5	CASGLSWETEAFF	TGTGCTAGTGGTTTGTCATGGGAGACTGAAGCTTTCTTT
.	TRBD1	TRBJ1-2	TRBV5-6	CASSGDRVEGGYTF	TGTGCCAGCAGCGGTGACAGGGTGGAGGGTGGCTACACCTTC
.	.	TRBJ1-4	TRBV7-9	CASSPRVGEKLFF	TGTGCCAGCAGCCCCCGAGTAGGTGAAAAACTGTTTTTT
few	.	TRBJ2-1	TRBV13	CASSLETDNEQFF	TGTGCCAGCAGCTTAGAGACAGACAATGAGCAGTTCTTC
.	TRBD2	TRBJ2-2	TRBV5-6	CASSYPSGGPNTGELFF	TGTGCCAGCAGCTATCCTAGCGGGGGGCCTAACACCGGGGAGCTGTTTTTT